This paragraph covers one T cell receptor beta chain sequence. What it recognizes is unknown. Adult donors, all healthy and HIV-negative, had no recent acute infections or vaccinations. Caucasian adults residing in Nashville, Tennessee made up all the donors. Germline V gene data show CDR1 as MNHEY and CDR2 as SMNVEV (reference sequence). V lost 5 bases to trimming and J lost 8 bases; unmatched junction nucleotides: 13. This CDR3 spans 15 amino acids. This record comes from a study of shared clonotypes between healthy human individuals. Notes on the study in general: Apart from blood, nothing was sampled; tissue repertoires likely differ.

Evenly divided among several immunoSEQ plates was the genomic DNA of each subset. Assay used: immunoSEQ multiplex PCR; TCRdb lists only in-frame clones, some missing. Counted here are approximately 500,000 clones, 81% occurring once; the ten biggest clones make up roughly 13%. The chain couples TRBV27 to TRBJ1-2, with TRBD1 identical over 8 bases. The TCR comes from a woman in her thirties or forties in good health. Some clones in this sample may be carry-over from other donors' samples. The sample comprised PBMCs. The CDR3 sequence: CASSLYHDRGSGYTF. The CDR3 DNA sequence: TGTGCCAGCAGTCTCTACCACGACAGGGGAAGCGGCTACACCTTC.